This T cell receptor beta chain was recovered during a study of T cells after yellow fever vaccination. In the study overall: Those fractions that held only low numbers of cells were prepared using the SMART-Seq v4 Ultra Low Input RNA kit. Study results and caveats: Few clonotypes appeared in both CD4 and CD8 compartments. Post-booster samples contained most primary-vaccination clones (about 96% CD4, less than 90% CD8).

In regard to this clonotype: Its target is not known.

Generation of TCR cDNA used 5'RACE template switching (which added a universal primer site and UMIs). TCRdb used MiXCR to reprocess the 5' RACE reads, holding one entry per CDR3 protein. The sample holds 250,000 to 350,000 distinct CDR3 sequences, roughly 6.8% seen once. The V gene lost 0 bases and the J gene lost 2 bases, with 10 bases spanning the gap. This CDR3 is built from 15 residues. From germline, CDR1 is SGHKS and CDR2 YYEKEE (reference sequence). Sequencing used PBMCs, obtained about 41 days after the first yellow fever vaccination. V gene TRBV5-5 combines with J gene TRBJ2-3; no firm D call. This TCR derives from a man younger than 30 who received the YFV17D yellow fever vaccine. CDR3 region: CASSLVQDLTDTQYF. In DNA, the CDR3 is TGTGCCAGCAGCTTGGTGCAGGACCTCACAGATACGCAGTATTTT.